Following are 3 T cell receptor beta chains from one sample sequenced in a study of shared clonotypes between healthy human individuals. CD8 cells regarded as naive lacked CD45RO, were positively chosen for CCR7, and omitted terminally differentiated effector memory CD45RA+ cells. Method: immunoSEQ multiplex PCR; TCRdb's copy keeps in-frame clones and lacks some. The sample has millions of clones, roughly 95% seen once. The sample was naive CD8+ T cells sorted from blood. The receptor source for this set is a man aged 18 to 29 in good health.

The chain employs TRBV6-5 and TRBJ1-5, with D unresolved. This CDR3 contains 13 residues. Germline-derived CDR1 and CDR2 are MNHEY and SVGAGI. V lost 6 bases and J 5 bases, leaving 11 bases between the germline ends. The CDR3: CASSPGGYQPQHF. DNA for the CDR3: TGTGCCAGCAGCCCCGGCGGCTATCAGCCCCAGCATTTT.

The genes are TRBV11-2 and TRBJ2-7; 12 positions match TRBD1. With 2 bases clipped from V and 5 bases from J, the junction kept 7 bases outside the gene matches. The CDR3 contains 16 residues. Per germline, CDR1 SGHAT and CDR2 FQNNGV. The CDR3 sequence: CASSLPRDRGLHEQYF. In DNA, the CDR3 is TGTGCCAGCAGCTTACCCCGGGACAGGGGGCTTCACGAGCAGTACTTC. Full variable domain (rest looked up from reference TRBV11-2 and TRBJ2-7): EAGVAQSPRYKIIEKRQSVAFWCNPISGHATLYWYQQILGQGPKLLIQFQNNGVVDDSQLPKDRFSAERLKGVDSTLKIQPAKLEDSAVYLCASSLPRDRGLHEQYFGPGTRLTVT.

This chain links TRBV7-9 with TRBJ2-7; 12 bases match TRBD2. This CDR3 spans 19 amino acids. Germline loops: CDR1 SEHNR, CDR2 FQNEAQ (reference sequence). J lost 0 bases, V lost 5 bases, and 14 bases had no gene match. This CDR3 is CASSPRLAGDFVFSYEQYF. In nucleotides, the CDR3 is TGTGCCAGCAGCCCCCGACTAGCGGGAGATTTTGTATTCTCCTACGAGCAGTACTTC.